The following is a T cell receptor (beta chain) sequence with its context. V was clipped by 6 bases and J by 2 bases, with 11 bases between them. Germline CDR1 MGHDK, CDR2 SYGVNS. The CDR3 is made up of 13 amino acids. As handled by the study authors: Estimation of nucleated cell counts relied on the amplification of reference gene primers. Using immunoSEQ multiplex PCR, the repertoire was profiled, and TCRdb retains in-frame clones only, with some absent. Clone size and the V and J calls come from that table; the DNA yielded D and trimming. The table records 200,000 to 300,000 clones, around 84% of them present only once. The entry originates in a study of blood T cell repertoires in COVID-19. Study information: COVID-19 samples collected from the United States, Italy and Spain covered acute and convalescent phases. T cells, B-cell-depleted T cells, or PBMCs provided the cDNA or gDNA that served as material.

This clonotype was sampled from a man aged 55-75 years with acute or convalescent COVID-19. The J gene is TRBJ2-7, the V gene TRBV25-1; a possible D gene is TRBD1 (5 bases). The material sequenced was peripheral blood. The CDR3, as DNA: TGTGCCAGCAGCCCGACAGTAACCTACGAGCAGTACTTC. Translated, it gives CASSPTVTYEQYF.